This T cell receptor beta chain was identified in a study of blood T cell repertoires in COVID-19. Study at large: The United States, Italy and Spain were the sources of the acute and convalescent COVID-19 samples. From T cells, B-cell-depleted T cells, or PBMCs came the material, which was cDNA or gDNA.

V was cut by 4 bases and J by 3 bases, with 10 bases left in between. CDR1 is SGHVS and CDR2 is FQNEAQ in the germline V gene. The CDR3 totals 13 residues. This clone was detected a few times. Authors' methods: Reference gene primers were amplified, and this amplification served to estimate nucleated cell counts. Sequencing used immunoSEQ multiplex PCR; TCRdb keeps in-frame clones, though not all of them. That table gives V, J and clone size, and the DNA gave D and trimming. The repertoire holds over 140,000 clones, with 76% as singletons. The source of this sequence is an elderly woman with active or convalescent COVID-19. Sequenced material: peripheral blood. The J gene is TRBJ2-7, the V gene TRBV7-8; D gene uncertain. The CDR3 DNA reads TGTGCCAGCAGCTACCAAGCCTTCTACGAGCAGTACTTC. It yields the protein CASSYQAFYEQYF.